This entry lists 28 T cell receptor beta chains sequenced from one sample in a study of shared clonotypes between healthy human individuals. The protocol was immunoSEQ multiplex PCR, while the TCRdb copy is restricted to in-frame clones and leaves out a portion. This table has millions of clones, around 90% appearing once. Sequencing was done on a sample of naive CD4+ T cells sorted from blood. This sample's subset: CD45RA+ positively selected. These receptors originate from a man between 18 and 35 years old in good health.

This rearrangement joins TRBV10-2 to TRBJ2-5; weak D call: TRBD2 (6 bases). The CDR3 length is 16 residues. CDR1 WSHSY and CDR2 SAAADI come from the germline V gene. The V end lost 7 bases, the J end lost 2 bases, and 20 bases lay between the germline ends. CDR3 in amino acids: CASTYGTYYSQETQYF. The CDR3 coding sequence is TGCGCCAGCACCTACGGGACTTACTATTCACAAGAGACCCAGTACTTC.

This clone was found a few times. This sequence joins TRBV30 and TRBJ1-2; no reliable D call. The germline V and J ends were trimmed by 2 bases and 7 bases, with 14 bases remaining between them. The CDR3 runs 13 residues. Germline CDR1 and CDR2: GTSNPN and SVGIG (reference sequence). The CDR3 protein is CAWSLPGSSGYTF. In nucleotides, the CDR3 is TGTGCCTGGAGTCTCCCGGGTAGCAGTGGCTACACCTTC.

The chain joins TRBV29-1 to TRBJ2-3; 11 positions agree with TRBD2. J lost 4 bases, V lost 4 bases, and 7 bases had no gene match. CDR1 and CDR2 from the germline V gene are SQVTM and ANQGSEA. CDR3 length: 15 amino acids. CDR3 DNA sequence: TGCAGCGTTGGCGCTAGCGGGGGGATCGCAGATACGCAGTATTTT. It translates to CSVGASGGIADTQYF.

This chain links TRBV5-1 with TRBJ2-5, with 9 positions matching TRBD1. The V gene's germline CDR1 is SGHRS and CDR2 YFSETQ. The CDR3 has 19 amino acids. V was pared by 5 bases and J by 0 bases, with 17 bases of the junction left unmatched. For the CDR3, the DNA is TGCGCCAGCAGTGATTCTTACCTCGGGGGACAGGGCAACCAAGAGACCCAGTACTTC. Protein product: CASSDSYLGGQGNQETQYF.

This clone turned up a few times. V usage is TRBV9 and J usage is TRBJ1-1; D is undetermined. The CDR3 runs to 12 residues. CDR1 is SGDLS, CDR2 YYNGEE, per germline. V shed 3 bases and J shed 8 bases, with 11 bases lying between them. CDR3 nucleotides: TGTGCCAGCAGCGGATTAGGGTCCGAAGCTTTCTTT. This codes for CASSGLGSEAFF.

The chain couples TRBV7-9 to TRBJ1-1; TRBD1 is a possible D gene (5 bases). Trimming removed 2 bases from V and 2 bases from J, with 12 bases in between. Germline CDR1 SEHNR, CDR2 FQNEAQ (reference sequence). The CDR3 contains 15 residues. The CDR3 is CASSLLGTGNTEAFF. CDR3 DNA: TGTGCCAGCAGCTTACTCGGGACGGGAAACACTGAAGCTTTCTTT.

The chain couples TRBV7-9 to TRBJ2-5, with D perhaps being TRBD1 or TRBD2 (5 bases each). The germline V and J ends were trimmed by 5 bases and 7 bases, with 17 bases remaining between them. This CDR3 spans 14 amino acids. Per the germline V gene, CDR1 is SEHNR and CDR2 is FQNEAQ (reference sequence). In DNA form, the CDR3 reads TGTGCCAGCAGCCCCCGGGGCGACTCAGGGACCCAGTACTTC. It translates to CASSPRGDSGTQYF.

The V and J genes are TRBV2 and TRBJ1-5; D gene unclear. The length of the CDR3 is 15 residues. Trimming stripped 7 bases from V and 0 bases from J, with 13 bases between. Germline CDR1 SNHLY, CDR2 FYNNEI. CDR3 coding DNA: TGTGCCAGCAACCCCGATAAGTTTAGCAATCAGCCCCAGCATTTT. Translating gives CASNPDKFSNQPQHF. Drawing the rest from reference TRBV2 and TRBJ1-5, the complete variable domain is EPEVTQTPSHQVTQMGQEVILRCVPISNHLYFYWYRQILGQKVEFLVSFYNNEISEKSEIFDDQFSVERPDGSNFTLKIRSTKLEDSAMYFCASNPDKFSNQPQHFGDGTRLSIL.

This chain joins TRBV27 and TRBJ2-1, with 7 bases fitting TRBD2. CDR3 size: 15 residues. Germline lookup yields CDR1 MNHEY and CDR2 SMNVEV (reference sequence). V lost 3 bases to trimming and J lost 2 bases; unmatched junction nucleotides: 4. The DNA of the CDR3 is TGTGCCAGCAGTTTTGGGCTAGCGGCCTACAATGAGCAGTTCTTC. Translation gives CASSFGLAAYNEQFF.

This chain links TRBV30 with TRBJ2-3, with D hard to call. The CDR3 runs 13 residues. Trimming took 3 bases from V and 1 from J, leaving 8 bases between them. Germline lookup yields CDR1 GTSNPN and CDR2 SVGIG (reference sequence). The CDR3: CAWRNLGTDTQYF. The CDR3 nucleotides read TGTGCCTGGAGGAACTTGGGCACAGATACGCAGTATTTT.

The chain couples TRBV7-9 to TRBJ1-2; TRBD1 agrees at 10 bases. The CDR3 has 13 amino acids. Germline values: CDR1 SEHNR, CDR2 FQNEAQ (reference sequence). V gave up 5 bases and J gave up 7 bases; unmatched junction bases: 4. Here the CDR3 reads CASSARDRGGYTF. CDR3 DNA: TGTGCCAGCAGCGCACGGGACAGGGGTGGCTACACCTTC.

This clone was seen once. The chain combines TRBV7-9 with TRBJ2-7; D call uncertain. CDR3 length: 14 residues. Germline loops: CDR1 SEHNR, CDR2 FQNEAQ (reference sequence). V lost 1 base and J lost 3, with 10 bases in between. The CDR3 DNA follows: TGTGCCAGCAGCTTAGAGCAGACTTACTACGAGCAGTACTTC. It encodes CASSLEQTYYEQYF.

This clone was counted once. The J gene is TRBJ2-3, the V gene TRBV9, with TRBD2 as a possible D gene (5 bases). The length of the CDR3 is 14 residues. CDR1 and CDR2 (germline): SGDLS, YYNGEE. The V and J ends lost 0 bases and 7 bases respectively, with 12 bases between them. In DNA form, the CDR3 reads TGTGCCAGCAGCGTAGGGGAGAGGTCGTATACGCAGTATTTT. Translating gives CASSVGERSYTQYF.

This chain connects TRBV5-6 to TRBJ2-5; D not resolved. Per germline, CDR1 SGHDT and CDR2 YYEEEE. With 2 bases removed from V and 2 bases from J, the gap between germline ends came to 16 bases. The length of the CDR3 is 16 residues. The CDR3 here is CASSFPQGQNQETQYF. The CDR3 nucleotides are TGTGCCAGCAGCTTCCCTCAAGGGCAGAATCAAGAGACCCAGTACTTC.

The rearrangement joins TRBV5-8 to TRBJ1-2; D ambiguous. The length of the CDR3 is 14 residues. The V end lost 0 bases, the J end lost 8 bases, and 14 bases lay between the germline ends. CDR1 SGHTS and CDR2 YDEGEE come from the germline V gene. The CDR3, as DNA: TGTGCCAGCAGCTTGGGGGCATGGGTACGGGGCTACACCTTC. The encoded protein is CASSLGAWVRGYTF.

The chain has TRBV10-3 and TRBJ2-7; 11 bases fit TRBD2. This CDR3 comprises 16 residues. Germline V gene data show CDR1 as ENHRY and CDR2 as SYGVKD. Germline trimming cut 7 bases from V and 2 bases from J; bases unmatched to any gene: 10. The DNA for the CDR3 is TGTGCCATCAACCCCGGGACTAGCGGACGAGCCTACGAGCAGTACTTC. Translation: CAINPGTSGRAYEQYF.

The chain joins TRBV6-5 to TRBJ1-2, with unresolved D. Per germline, CDR1 MNHEY and CDR2 SVGAGI. V dropped 8 bases and J dropped 4 bases, with 17 bases sitting between them. The CDR3 totals 14 residues. The CDR3 is CASLERRTSYGYTF. CDR3 nucleotides: TGTGCCAGCTTGGAACGGAGGACCTCCTATGGCTACACCTTC.

J is TRBJ1-5 and V is TRBV9; 7 nucleotides match TRBD1. After removal of 0 bases from V and 4 bases from J, the junction contained 4 bases not matched to a gene. Germline-derived CDR1 and CDR2 are SGDLS and YYNGEE. The CDR3 sequence is 15 residues long. The CDR3 here is CASSVDSTGNQPQHF. The CDR3 coding sequence is TGTGCCAGCAGCGTAGATTCGACAGGGAATCAGCCCCAGCATTTT. The full variable domain, with the rest looked up from reference TRBV9 and TRBJ1-5, is DSGVTQTPKHLITATGQRVTLRCSPRSGDLSVYWYQQSLDQGLQFLIQYYNGEERAKGNILERFSAQQFPDLHSELNLSSLELGDSALYFCASSVDSTGNQPQHFGDGTRLSIL.

The gene calls are TRBV5-1 and TRBJ2-1; D tentatively reads TRBD1 or TRBD2 (5 bases each). The CDR3 consists of 15 residues. Germline assignment: CDR1 SGHRS and CDR2 YFSETQ. V gave up 0 bases and J gave up 6 bases, with 13 bases separating them. Here the CDR3 DNA reads TGCGCCAGCAGCTTGGTGACGGGGACGGGCAATGAGCAGTTCTTC. It specifies CASSLVTGTGNEQFF.

This chain connects TRBV5-1 to TRBJ2-1; D call uncertain. V lost 7 bases to trimming and J lost 5 bases, with 16 bases between them. CDR1 and CDR2 from the germline V gene are SGHRS and YFSETQ. There are 14 residues in the CDR3. CDR3 sequence (DNA): TGCGCCAGCCGAGCTGAAGGGTATCACAATGAGCAGTTCTTC. Translated: CASRAEGYHNEQFF.

V usage is TRBV7-9 and J usage is TRBJ2-7, with 7 bases fitting TRBD1. The CDR3 has 17 residues. Trimming removed 1 base from V and 0 bases from J; junction bases left unmatched: 9. Per the germline V gene, CDR1 is SEHNR and CDR2 is FQNEAQ (reference sequence). The CDR3 DNA sequence: TGTGCCAGCAGCTTAGTGTGGGACAGCCTGAGCTCCTACGAGCAGTACTTC. The encoded protein is CASSLVWDSLSSYEQYF. Full variable domain (outside the CDR3, taken from reference TRBV7-9 and TRBJ2-7): DTGVSQNPRHKITKRGQNVTFRCDPISEHNRLYWYRQTLGQGPEFLTYFQNEAQLEKSRLLSDRFSAERPKGSFSTLEIQRTEQGDSAMYLCASSLVWDSLSSYEQYFGPGTRLTVT.

The rearrangement joins TRBV7-2 to TRBJ2-7; D may be TRBD2 (5 bases). This CDR3 contains 15 residues. CDR1 is SGHTA, CDR2 FQGNSA, per germline. The V end was cut by 1 base, the J end by 1 base, with 11 bases between. In DNA, the CDR3 is TGTGCCAGCAGCTTAGTAGCGCAGATTTCCTACGAGCAGTACTTC. Amino acids: CASSLVAQISYEQYF.

CDR3 nucleotide sequence: TGCGCCAGCAGCCCATCGGGACGAGGGAATTCACCCCTCCACTTT. It codes for CASSPSGRGNSPLHF. The gene calls are TRBV5-1 and TRBJ1-6; tentatively, D is TRBD1 (5 bases). Germline V gene sequence: CDR1 SGHRS, CDR2 YFSETQ. V was shortened by 4 bases and J by 7 bases, with 15 bases between the two germline ends. This CDR3 spans 15 amino acids. Together with reference TRBV5-1 and TRBJ1-6, the CDR3 gives the full variable domain: KAGVTQTPRYLIKTRGQQVTLSCSPISGHRSVSWYQQTPGQGLQFLFEYFSETQRNKGNFPGRFSGRQFSNSRSEMNVSTLELGDSALYLCASSPSGRGNSPLHFGNGTRLTVT.

This clone was seen a few times. This sequence joins TRBV6-1 and TRBJ2-4; tentative D call: TRBD2 (6 bases). Trimming took 2 bases from V and 0 from J, leaving 8 bases between them. CDR3 size: 15 residues. Germline V gives CDR1 MNHNS, CDR2 SASEGT. CDR3 amino acids: CASSEPGLAKNIQYF. DNA of the CDR3: TGTGCCAGCAGTGAACCGGGACTAGCCAAAAACATTCAGTACTTC.

Regarding this clone: Distinct nucleotide sequences in the sample also encode this CDR3. The J gene is TRBJ1-2, the V gene TRBV9, with 8 bases matching TRBD1. V shed 2 bases, J shed 3 bases, and the junction held 3 bases outside the gene matches. Germline V gene data show CDR1 as SGDLS and CDR2 as YYNGEE. This CDR3 comprises 14 residues. CDR3 loop: CASSVDRGDYGYTF. The CDR3 DNA reads as TGTGCCAGCAGCGTCGACAGGGGAGACTATGGCTACACCTTC. The full variable domain, with the rest looked up from reference TRBV9 and TRBJ1-2, is DSGVTQTPKHLITATGQRVTLRCSPRSGDLSVYWYQQSLDQGLQFLIQYYNGEERAKGNILERFSAQQFPDLHSELNLSSLELGDSALYFCASSVDRGDYGYTFGSGTRLTVV.

V is TRBV7-8 and J is TRBJ2-3; D is unclear. Trimming stripped 3 bases from V and 2 bases from J, with 12 bases between. Germline CDR1 is SGHVS and CDR2 is FQNEAQ. The CDR3 extends over 15 amino acids. CDR3 DNA: TGTGCCAGCAGCTTTTATGGGTCCTCCACAGATACGCAGTATTTT. Translating gives CASSFYGSSTDTQYF.

J is TRBJ2-5 and V is TRBV18; the D gene is possibly TRBD1 (6 bases). This CDR3 comprises 13 residues. The V gene's germline CDR1 is KGHSH and CDR2 LQKENI. Trimming removed 5 bases at V and 7 bases at J, with 14 bases between. The chain's CDR3 is CASSDRYLGTQYF. The CDR3 bases are TGTGCCAGCTCAGACAGGTACTTGGGGACCCAGTACTTC.

This rearrangement joins TRBV5-6 to TRBJ1-5; TRBD1 agrees at 8 bases. Trimming cost V 0 bases and J 4 bases; bases outside gene matches: 3. This CDR3 has 15 residues. The V gene's germline CDR1 is SGHDT and CDR2 YYEEEE. CDR3 coding DNA: TGTGCCAGCAGCTTGGGGGGACAGGCGAATCAGCCCCAGCATTTT. Its translation is CASSLGGQANQPQHF.